This T cell receptor beta chain was sequenced during a study of blood T cell repertoires in COVID-19. This table comes from immunoSEQ multiplex PCR, and its TCRdb copy is limited to in-frame clones, with some not included. This repertoire shows nearly 95,000 clones, 70% to 90% found once; its top ten account for approximately 7.4%. Looked up from germline, CDR1 is SQVTM and CDR2 is ANQGSEA. Losses at the gene ends were 2 bases for V and 0 bases for J; bases not matched to a gene: 3. The CDR3 covers 16 residues. Material: peripheral blood. The TCR was taken from a human donor with acute or convalescent COVID-19. The donor label of this sample is uncertain. The chain couples TRBV29-1 to TRBJ2-5; 13 bases are a match to TRBD2. The DNA of the CDR3 is TGCAGCGTTGAAAGACTAGCGGGGGGCTACCAAGAGACCCAGTACTTC. The encoded protein is CSVERLAGGYQETQYF.